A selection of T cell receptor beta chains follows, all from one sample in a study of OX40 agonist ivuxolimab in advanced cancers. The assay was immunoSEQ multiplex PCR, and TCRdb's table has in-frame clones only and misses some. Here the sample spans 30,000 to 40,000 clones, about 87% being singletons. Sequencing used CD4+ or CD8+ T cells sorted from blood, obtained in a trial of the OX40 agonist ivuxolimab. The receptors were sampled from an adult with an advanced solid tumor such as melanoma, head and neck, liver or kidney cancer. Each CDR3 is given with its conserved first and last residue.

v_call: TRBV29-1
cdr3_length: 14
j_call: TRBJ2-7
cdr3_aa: CSVRDRGSTYEQYF

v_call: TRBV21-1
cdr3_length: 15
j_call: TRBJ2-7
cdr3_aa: CASSTTGFQWHEQYF

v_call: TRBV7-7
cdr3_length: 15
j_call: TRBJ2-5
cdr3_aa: CASSLGEGWRETQYF

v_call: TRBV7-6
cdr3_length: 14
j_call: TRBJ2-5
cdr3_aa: CASSPNRSPETQYF

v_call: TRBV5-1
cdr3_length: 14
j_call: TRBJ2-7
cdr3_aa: CASSPNFGPYEQYF

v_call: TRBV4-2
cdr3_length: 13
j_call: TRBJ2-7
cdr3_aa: CASSRDPAYEQYF

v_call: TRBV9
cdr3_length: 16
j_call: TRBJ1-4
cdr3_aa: CASSRGQGGVGVRLFF

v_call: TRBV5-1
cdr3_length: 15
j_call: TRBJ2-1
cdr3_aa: CASSLEARGGDEQFF

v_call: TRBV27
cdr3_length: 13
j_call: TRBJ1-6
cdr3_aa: CASSEVPRSPLHF

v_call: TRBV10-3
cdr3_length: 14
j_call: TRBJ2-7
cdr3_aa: CAISEGGSSYEQYF

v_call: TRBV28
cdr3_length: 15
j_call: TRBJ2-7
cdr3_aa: CASSPRAGNLNEQYF

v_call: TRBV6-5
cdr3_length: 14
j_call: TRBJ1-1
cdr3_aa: CASSYPGTGSQAFF

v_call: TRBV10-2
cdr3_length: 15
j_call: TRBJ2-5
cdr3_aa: CASTAIQGPPEAQYF

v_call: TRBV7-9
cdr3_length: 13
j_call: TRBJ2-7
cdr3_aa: CASSRTRGDEQYF

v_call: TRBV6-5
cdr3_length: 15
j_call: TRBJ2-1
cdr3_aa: CASSYITDSTGPRFF

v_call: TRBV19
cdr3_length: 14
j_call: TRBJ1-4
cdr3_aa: CASSTAQANEKLFF

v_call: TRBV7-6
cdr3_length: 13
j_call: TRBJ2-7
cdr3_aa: CASSYTTGYEQYF

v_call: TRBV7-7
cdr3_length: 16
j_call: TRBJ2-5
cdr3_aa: CASSLGLAGSEETQYF

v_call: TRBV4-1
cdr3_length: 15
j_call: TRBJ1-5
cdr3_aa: CASSQDRLDNQPQHF

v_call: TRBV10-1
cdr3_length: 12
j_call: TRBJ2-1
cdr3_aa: CASSEPNNEQFF

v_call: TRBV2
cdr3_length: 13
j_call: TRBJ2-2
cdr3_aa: CASQRDGAGELFF

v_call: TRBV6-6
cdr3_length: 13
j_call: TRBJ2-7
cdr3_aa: CASSYSMTYEQYF

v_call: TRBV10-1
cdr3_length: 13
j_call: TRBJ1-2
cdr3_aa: CASSLTGAYGYTF

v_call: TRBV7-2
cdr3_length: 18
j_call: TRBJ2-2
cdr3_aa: CASSLAAGVKRVTGELFF

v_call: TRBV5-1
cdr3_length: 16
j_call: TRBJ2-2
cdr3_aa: CASSSPGQGNTGELFF

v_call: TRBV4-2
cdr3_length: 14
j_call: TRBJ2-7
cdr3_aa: CASSQDRRSYEQYF

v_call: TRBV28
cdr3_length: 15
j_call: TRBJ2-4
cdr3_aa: CASSFWGEVKNIQYF

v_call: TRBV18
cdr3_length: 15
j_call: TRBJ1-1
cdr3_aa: CASSLTTGLNTEAFF

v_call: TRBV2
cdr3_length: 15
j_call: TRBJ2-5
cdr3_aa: CASRLQDWQQETQYF

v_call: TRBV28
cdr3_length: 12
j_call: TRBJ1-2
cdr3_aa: CASSFMEYGYTF

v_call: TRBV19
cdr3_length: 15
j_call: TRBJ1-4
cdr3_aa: CASRPPGQGWEKLFF

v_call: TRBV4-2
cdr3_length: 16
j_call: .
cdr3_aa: CASSQVTSGRGYEQYF

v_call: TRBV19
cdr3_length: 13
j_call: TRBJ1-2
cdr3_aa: CASSPPGQGLSSF

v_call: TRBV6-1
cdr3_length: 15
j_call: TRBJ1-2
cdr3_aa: CASSEMLIPNYGYTF

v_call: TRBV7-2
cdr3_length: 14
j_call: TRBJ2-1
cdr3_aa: CASSLVLASDEQFF

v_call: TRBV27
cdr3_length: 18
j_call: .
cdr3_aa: CASSLLAWAGGRSYEQYF

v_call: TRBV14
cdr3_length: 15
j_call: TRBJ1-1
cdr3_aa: CASSQDRARRTEAFF

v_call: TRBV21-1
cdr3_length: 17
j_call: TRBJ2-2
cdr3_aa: CASSKRRQGLMAGELFF

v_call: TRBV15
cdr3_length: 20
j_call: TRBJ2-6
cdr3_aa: CATSRDKGGQGAPGANVLTF

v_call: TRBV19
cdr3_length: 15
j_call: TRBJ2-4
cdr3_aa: CASSKGSGSLNIQYF

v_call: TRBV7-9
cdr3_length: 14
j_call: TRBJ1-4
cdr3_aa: CASSFGQLNEKLFF

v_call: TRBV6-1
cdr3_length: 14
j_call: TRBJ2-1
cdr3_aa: CASSATSGYNEQFF

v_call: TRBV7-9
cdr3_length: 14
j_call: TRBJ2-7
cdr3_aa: CASSPRDRSYEQYF

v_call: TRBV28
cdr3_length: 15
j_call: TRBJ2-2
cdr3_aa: CASSVPGANTGELFF

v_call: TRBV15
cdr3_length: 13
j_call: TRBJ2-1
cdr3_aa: CATSRVAAYEQFF

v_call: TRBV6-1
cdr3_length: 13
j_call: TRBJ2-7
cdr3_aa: CASSEGRTSEQYF

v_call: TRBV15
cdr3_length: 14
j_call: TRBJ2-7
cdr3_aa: CATSRGRDFYEQYF

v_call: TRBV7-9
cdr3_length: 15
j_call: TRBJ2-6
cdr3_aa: CASSLTASGANVLTF

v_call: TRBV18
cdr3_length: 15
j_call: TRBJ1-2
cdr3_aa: CASSQGTRDSYGYTF

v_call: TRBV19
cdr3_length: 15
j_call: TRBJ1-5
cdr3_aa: CASSTTGGSNQPQHF

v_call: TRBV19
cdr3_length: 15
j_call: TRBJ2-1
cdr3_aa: CASSRAGGPGNEQFF